This T cell receptor (beta chain) is from a study of blood T cell repertoires in COVID-19. Looking at the study overall: Researchers got acute and convalescent COVID-19 samples from the United States, Italy and Spain. The analysed material was cDNA or gDNA that came from T cells, B-cell-depleted T cells, or PBMCs.

The germline V gene encodes CDR1 SNHLY and CDR2 FYNNEI. CDR3 length equals 15 residues. The V and J ends lost 6 bases and 0 bases, in that order; junction bases with no gene match: 4. Source study methods: Amplification of reference gene primers was used by the study to estimate nucleated cell counts. TCRdb's copy holds only in-frame clones and misses some; the assay was immunoSEQ multiplex PCR. V and J calls and clone size come straight from that table; D and trimming were deduced from the DNA. The sample has 45,000 to 65,000 clones, more than 70% seen once; the top ten hold less than 4.5%. This chain links TRBV2 with TRBJ2-7; 11 bases agree with TRBD2. The sample taken for sequencing was peripheral blood. The origin of this receptor is a man of 80 years or more with active COVID-19. The CDR3 loop is CASRRGLAGSYEQYF. The CDR3, as DNA: TGTGCCAGCAGAAGAGGACTAGCGGGCTCCTACGAGCAGTACTTC.